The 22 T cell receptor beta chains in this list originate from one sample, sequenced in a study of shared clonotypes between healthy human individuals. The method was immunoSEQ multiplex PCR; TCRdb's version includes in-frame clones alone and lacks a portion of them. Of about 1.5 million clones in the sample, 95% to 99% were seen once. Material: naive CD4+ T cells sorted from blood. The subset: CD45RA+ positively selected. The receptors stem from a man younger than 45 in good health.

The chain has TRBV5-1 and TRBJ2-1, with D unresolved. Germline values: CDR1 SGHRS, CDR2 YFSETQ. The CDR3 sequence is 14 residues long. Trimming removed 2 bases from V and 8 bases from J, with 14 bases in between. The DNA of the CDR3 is TGCGCCAGCAGCTTTAGCCTCACGGTCGATGAGCAGTTCTTC. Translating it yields CASSFSLTVDEQFF.

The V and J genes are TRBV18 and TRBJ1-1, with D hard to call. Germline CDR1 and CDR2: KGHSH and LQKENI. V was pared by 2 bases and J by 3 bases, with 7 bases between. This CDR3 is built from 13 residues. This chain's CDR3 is CASSPVQDTEAFF. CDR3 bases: TGTGCCAGCTCACCAGTTCAGGACACTGAAGCTTTCTTT.

The CDR3 coding sequence is TGCGCCAGCAGCTCTAATACAGGGGGTGGAGAGACCCAGTACTTC. Amino acids: CASSSNTGGGETQYF. The V and J genes are TRBV5-1 and TRBJ2-5; TRBD1 matches 8 bases. CDR1 SGHRS and CDR2 YFSETQ come from the germline V gene. The V segment lost 3 bases and the J segment 4 bases; nucleotides outside the gene matches: 8. The CDR3 loop spans 15 amino acids.

This chain's CDR3 is CASSPSGRGYEQYF. Here the CDR3 DNA reads TGTGCCAGCAGCCCTAGCGGGAGGGGGTACGAGCAGTACTTC. The rearrangement uses TRBV27 and TRBJ2-7, with 12 bases aligning to TRBD2. Germline V gene sequence: CDR1 MNHEY, CDR2 SMNVEV (reference sequence). The CDR3 length is 14 residues. The ends lost 6 bases at V and 4 bases at J; junction bases unmatched: 4.

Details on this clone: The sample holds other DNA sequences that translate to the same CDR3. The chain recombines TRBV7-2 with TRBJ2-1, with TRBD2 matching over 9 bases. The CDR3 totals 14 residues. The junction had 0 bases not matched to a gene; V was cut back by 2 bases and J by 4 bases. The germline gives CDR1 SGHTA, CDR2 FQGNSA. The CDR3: CASSLTSGYNEQFF. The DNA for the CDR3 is TGTGCCAGCAGCTTAACTAGCGGGTACAATGAGCAGTTCTTC. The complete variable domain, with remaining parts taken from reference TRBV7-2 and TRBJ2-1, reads GAGVSQSPSNKVTEKGKDVELRCDPISGHTALYWYRQSLGQGLEFLIYFQGNSAPDKSGLPSDRFSAERTGGSVSTLTIQRTQQEDSAVYLCASSLTSGYNEQFFGPGTRLTVL.

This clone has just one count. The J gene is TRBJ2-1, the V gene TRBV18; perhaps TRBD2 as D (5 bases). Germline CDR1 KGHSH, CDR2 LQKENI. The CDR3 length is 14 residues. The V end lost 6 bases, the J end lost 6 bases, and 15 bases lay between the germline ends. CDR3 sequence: CASSLARLGNEQFF. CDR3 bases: TGTGCCAGCTCGTTAGCGAGACTGGGCAATGAGCAGTTCTTC.

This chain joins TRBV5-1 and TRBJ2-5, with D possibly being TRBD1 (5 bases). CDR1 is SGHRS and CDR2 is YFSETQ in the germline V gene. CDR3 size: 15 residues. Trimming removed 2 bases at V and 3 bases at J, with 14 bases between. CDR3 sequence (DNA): TGCGCCAGCAGCTTTGGGCCAGTAGGGGAAGAGACCCAGTACTTC. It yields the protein CASSFGPVGEETQYF.

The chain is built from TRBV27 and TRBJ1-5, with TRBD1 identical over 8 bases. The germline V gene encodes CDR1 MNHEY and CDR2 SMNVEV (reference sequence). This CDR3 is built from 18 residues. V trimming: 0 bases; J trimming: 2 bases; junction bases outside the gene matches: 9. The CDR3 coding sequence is TGTGCCAGCAGTTTATCGTCAGAGACAGGGGAAGGCAATCAGCCCCAGCATTTT. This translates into CASSLSSETGEGNQPQHF.

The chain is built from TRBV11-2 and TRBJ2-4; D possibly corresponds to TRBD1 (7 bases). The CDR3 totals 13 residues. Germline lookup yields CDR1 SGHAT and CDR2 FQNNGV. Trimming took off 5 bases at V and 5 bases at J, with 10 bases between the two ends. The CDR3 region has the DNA TGTGCCAGCAGCGGAGGGGGCGAAAACATTCAGTACTTC. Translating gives CASSGGGENIQYF.

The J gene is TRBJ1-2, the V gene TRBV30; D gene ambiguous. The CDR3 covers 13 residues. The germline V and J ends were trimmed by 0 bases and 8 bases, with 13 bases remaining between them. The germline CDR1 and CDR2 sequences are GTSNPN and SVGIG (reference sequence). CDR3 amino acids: CAWSVGGSGGYTF. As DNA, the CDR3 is TGTGCCTGGAGTGTCGGAGGGTCCGGCGGCTACACCTTC.

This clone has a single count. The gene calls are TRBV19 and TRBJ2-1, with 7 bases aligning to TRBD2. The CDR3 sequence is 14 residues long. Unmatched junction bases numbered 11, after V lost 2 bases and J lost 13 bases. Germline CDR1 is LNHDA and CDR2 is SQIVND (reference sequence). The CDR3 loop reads CASSITSSGATQFF. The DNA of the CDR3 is TGTGCCAGTAGTATAACCTCGAGCGGGGCCACCCAGTTCTTC.

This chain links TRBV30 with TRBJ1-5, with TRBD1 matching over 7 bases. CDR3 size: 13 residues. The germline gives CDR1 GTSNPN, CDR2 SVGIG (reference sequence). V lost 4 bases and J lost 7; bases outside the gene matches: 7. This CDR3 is CAWTGGLEQPQHF. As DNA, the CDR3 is TGTGCCTGGACAGGGGGTCTAGAGCAGCCCCAGCATTTT.

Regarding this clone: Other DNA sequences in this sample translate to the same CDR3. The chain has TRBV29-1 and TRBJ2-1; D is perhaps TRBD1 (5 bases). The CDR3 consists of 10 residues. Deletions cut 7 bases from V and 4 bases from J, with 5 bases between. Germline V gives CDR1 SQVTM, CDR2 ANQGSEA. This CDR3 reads CSAGYNEQFF. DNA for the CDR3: TGCAGCGCAGGGTACAATGAGCAGTTCTTC.

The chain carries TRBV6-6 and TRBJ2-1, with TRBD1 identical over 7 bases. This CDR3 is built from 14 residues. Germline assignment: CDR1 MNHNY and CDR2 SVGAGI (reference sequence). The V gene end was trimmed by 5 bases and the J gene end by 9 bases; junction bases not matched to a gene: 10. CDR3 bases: TGTGCCAGCAGTGCCGGGACAGCCACAATTGAGCAGTTCTTC. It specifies CASSAGTATIEQFF.

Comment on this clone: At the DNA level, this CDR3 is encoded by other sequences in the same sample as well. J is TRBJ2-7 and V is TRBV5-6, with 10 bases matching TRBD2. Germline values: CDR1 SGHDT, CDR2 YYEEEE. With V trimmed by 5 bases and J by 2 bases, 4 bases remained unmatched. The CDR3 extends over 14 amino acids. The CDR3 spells CASSSLAGAYEQYF. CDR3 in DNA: TGTGCCAGCAGTTCCCTAGCGGGAGCCTACGAGCAGTACTTC.

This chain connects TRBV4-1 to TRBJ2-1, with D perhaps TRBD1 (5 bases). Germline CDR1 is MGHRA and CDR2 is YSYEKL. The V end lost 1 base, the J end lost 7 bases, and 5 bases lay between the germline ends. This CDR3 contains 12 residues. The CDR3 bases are TGCGCCAGCAGCCAAGGACAGAATGAGCAGTTCTTC. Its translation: CASSQGQNEQFF.

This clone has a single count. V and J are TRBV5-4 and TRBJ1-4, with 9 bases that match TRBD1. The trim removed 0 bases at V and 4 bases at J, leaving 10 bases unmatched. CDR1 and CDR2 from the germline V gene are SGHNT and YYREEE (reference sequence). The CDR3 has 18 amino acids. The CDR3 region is CASSLDRTGGLGNEKLFF. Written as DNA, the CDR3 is TGTGCCAGCAGCTTGGATCGTACAGGGGGCTTGGGTAATGAAAAACTGTTTTTT. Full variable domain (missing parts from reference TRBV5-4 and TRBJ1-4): ETGVTQSPTHLIKTRGQQVTLRCSSQSGHNTVSWYQQALGQGPQFIFQYYREEENGRGNFPPRFSGLQFPNYSSELNVNALELDDSALYLCASSLDRTGGLGNEKLFFGSGTQLSVL.

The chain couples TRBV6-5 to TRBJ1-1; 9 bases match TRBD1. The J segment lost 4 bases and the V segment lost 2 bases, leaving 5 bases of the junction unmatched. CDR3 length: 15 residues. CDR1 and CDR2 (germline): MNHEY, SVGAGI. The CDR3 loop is CASSYVGDRVTEAFF. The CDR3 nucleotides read TGTGCCAGCAGTTACGTAGGGGACAGGGTCACTGAAGCTTTCTTT.

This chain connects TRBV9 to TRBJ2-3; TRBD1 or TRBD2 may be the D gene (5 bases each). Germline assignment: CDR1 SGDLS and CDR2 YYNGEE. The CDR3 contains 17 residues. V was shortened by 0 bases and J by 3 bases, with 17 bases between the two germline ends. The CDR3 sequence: CASSVANTGPETDTQYF. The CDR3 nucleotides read TGTGCCAGCAGCGTAGCTAATACGGGACCTGAGACAGATACGCAGTATTTT.

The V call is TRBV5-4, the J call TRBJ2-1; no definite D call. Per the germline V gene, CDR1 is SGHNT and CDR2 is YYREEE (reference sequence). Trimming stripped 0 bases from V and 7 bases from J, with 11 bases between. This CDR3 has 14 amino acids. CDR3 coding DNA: TGTGCCAGCAGCTTGGCGGCAGGAGCGAATGAGCAGTTCTTC. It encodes CASSLAAGANEQFF.

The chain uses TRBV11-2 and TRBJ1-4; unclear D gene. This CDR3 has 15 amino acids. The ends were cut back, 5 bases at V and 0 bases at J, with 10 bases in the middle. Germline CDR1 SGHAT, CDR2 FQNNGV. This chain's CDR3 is CASSVAGATNEKLFF. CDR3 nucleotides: TGTGCCAGCAGCGTTGCCGGCGCAACTAATGAAAAACTGTTTTTT.

CDR3 bases: TGTGCCATCAGGGCCTCCGAGGACGGACATCAGCCCCAGCATTTT. Translation: CAIRASEDGHQPQHF. The J gene is TRBJ1-5, the V gene TRBV10-3; no clear D gene. The CDR3 length is 15 residues. V gave up 6 bases and J gave up 5 bases, with 17 bases separating them. CDR1 ENHRY and CDR2 SYGVKD come from the germline V gene.